This T cell receptor beta chain derives from a study of blood T cells in healthy people across ages. Overall study findings and caveats: Both naive CD4+ cell counts and diversity were greater in long-lived donors than in aged donors. Strongly correlated with naive T cell percentage was TCR beta diversity.

A second PCR of about 7 to 12 cycles used a sample-barcoded 5' primer and a J-beta primer mix. TCRdb reprocessed the 5' RACE reads with MiXCR, giving one entry per CDR3 protein. The sample lists fewer than 800,000 distinct CDR3 sequences, over 45% occurring once. As for this clonotype: Its cognate antigen is unknown. The junction departs from germline at one end; a sequencing error may be responsible.

The TCR was taken from a woman aged 55-69 years in good health. The sequenced material came from blood.

The CDR3 sequence: CANSFRGAQETQYF. The DNA for the CDR3 is TGTGCCAACAGTTTCCGGGGAGCACAAGAGACCCAGTACTTC. V usage is TRBV28 and J usage is TRBJ2-5, with D tentatively TRBD2 (5 bases). Per germline, CDR1 MDHEN and CDR2 SYDVKM. The CDR3 sequence is 14 residues long.